These 13 T cell receptor beta chains came from one sample sequenced in a study of cytomegalovirus exposure and HLA in healthy donors. Use of 60 Vbeta and 13 Jbeta primers characterized the PCR. The table came from immunoSEQ multiplex PCR; TCRdb's copy has only in-frame clones and leaves some out. The data show some 100,000 clones, roughly 82% seen once. Sequencing input: PBMCs. These TCRs come from a woman aged 18 to 35 in good health and CMV-seronegative.

To note about this clone: Other DNA sequences of this sample code for an identical CDR3. V gene TRBV18 combines with J gene TRBJ1-1, with 8 positions matching TRBD1. V lost 5 bases and J lost 6; bases outside the gene matches: 5. The CDR3 spans 13 residues. CDR1 is KGHSH, CDR2 LQKENI, per germline. CDR3 sequence reads: CASSNTGGAEAFF. CDR3 bases: TGTGCCAGCTCAAATACAGGGGGAGCTGAAGCTTTCTTT.

This chain uses TRBV18 with TRBJ2-1, with D tentatively TRBD1 (6 bases). This CDR3 is 15 amino acids long. Trimming pared 2 bases from V and 8 bases from J, leaving 16 bases between. The germline V gene has CDR1 KGHSH and CDR2 LQKENI. The CDR3 loop reads CASSPGTLEVDEQFF. The DNA for the CDR3 is TGTGCCAGCTCACCAGGGACACTGGAGGTCGATGAGCAGTTCTTC.

The chain recombines TRBV4-2 with TRBJ1-5; D unresolved. CDR1 LGHNA and CDR2 YNFKEQ come from the germline V gene. Trimming took off 1 base at V and 5 bases at J, with 9 bases between the two ends. This CDR3 is built from 14 residues. The CDR3 is CASSQVEVDQPQHF. CDR3 coding DNA: TGTGCCAGCAGCCAAGTAGAAGTAGATCAGCCCCAGCATTTT.

CDR3 loop: CASSLSIQSSGNTIYF. DNA for the CDR3: TGTGCCAGCAGCTTGTCCATACAGAGCTCTGGAAACACCATATATTTT. The rearrangement uses TRBV7-2 and TRBJ1-3; no clear D gene. The V and J ends lost 3 bases and 0 bases respectively, with 12 bases between them. CDR1 and CDR2 from the germline V gene are SGHTA and FQGNSA. The CDR3 loop spans 16 amino acids.

The chain links TRBV30 to TRBJ2-7, with 9 bases matching TRBD1. Germline CDR1 and CDR2: GTSNPN and SVGIG (reference sequence). The CDR3 contains 12 residues. Here the CDR3 reads CGLWDRVNEQYF. CDR3 nucleotide sequence: TGTGGCCTGTGGGACAGGGTGAACGAGCAGTACTTC.

The rearrangement uses TRBV11-2 and TRBJ2-1; D possibly corresponds to TRBD2 (6 bases). V gave up 1 base and J gave up 1 base, with 11 bases separating them. Germline V gene sequence: CDR1 SGHAT, CDR2 FQNNGV. This CDR3 comprises 16 residues. Here the CDR3 reads CASSLVRGRSYNEQFF. CDR3 bases: TGTGCCAGCAGCTTAGTGCGGGGTAGGTCCTACAATGAGCAGTTCTTC.

CDR3 nucleotide sequence: TGTGCCAGCAGGCCCACTAGCGGGGGGGCGGGCAATGAGCAGTTCTTC. As protein: CASRPTSGGAGNEQFF. This rearrangement joins TRBV11-2 to TRBJ2-1; TRBD2 agrees at 13 bases. The germline CDR1 and CDR2 sequences are SGHAT and FQNNGV. The CDR3 totals 16 residues. Germline trimming cut 6 bases from V and 6 bases from J; bases unmatched to any gene: 8.

The rearrangement joins TRBV7-2 to TRBJ2-7, with TRBD2 matching 9 bases. V lost 1 base, J lost 4 bases, and 8 bases stayed unmatched. Per germline, CDR1 SGHTA and CDR2 FQGNSA. The CDR3 contains 16 residues. The CDR3 DNA follows: TGTGCCAGCAGCTTAGACGGCGGGAGGGCCGCTTACGAGCAGTACTTC. Translating gives CASSLDGGRAAYEQYF.

The chain carries TRBV6-5 and TRBJ2-7; D unresolved. V dropped 2 bases and J dropped 4 bases, with 12 bases sitting between them. The germline V gene has CDR1 MNHEY and CDR2 SVGAGI. The CDR3 covers 14 residues. The CDR3 DNA sequence: TGTGCCAGCAGTTACGATTGGCAGACTTACGAGCAGTACTTC. Residues: CASSYDWQTYEQYF.

There are a few counts of this clone. This chain links TRBV19 with TRBJ2-1, with TRBD1 as a possible D gene (5 bases). The germline V gene has CDR1 LNHDA and CDR2 SQIVND (reference sequence). The V gene lost 10 bases and the J gene lost 9 bases, with 25 bases spanning the gap. The CDR3 contains 15 residues. The CDR3 DNA reads as TGTGCCACCACCCCCTGGACGGACCTTCAGGGTGAGCAGTTCTTC. This translates into CATTPWTDLQGEQFF.

The J gene is TRBJ2-2, the V gene TRBV27, with a tentative D call TRBD2 (6 bases). There are 18 residues in the CDR3. Germline-derived CDR1 and CDR2 are MNHEY and SMNVEV (reference sequence). The ends were cut back, 5 bases at V and 0 bases at J, with 19 bases in the middle. CDR3 residues: CASSPTTGLQTNTGELFF. The CDR3 nucleotides are TGTGCCAGCAGTCCCACAACGGGACTGCAGACGAACACCGGGGAGCTGTTTTTT.

Turning to this clone: The sample holds other DNA sequences that translate to the same CDR3. The J gene is TRBJ1-1, the V gene TRBV7-9, with unresolved D. Trimming pared 2 bases from V and 1 base from J, leaving 8 bases between. The germline CDR1 and CDR2 sequences are SEHNR and FQNEAQ (reference sequence). CDR3 length equals 14 residues. CDR3 residues: CASSLLTENTEAFF. For the CDR3, the DNA is TGTGCCAGCAGCTTACTAACTGAGAACACTGAAGCTTTCTTT.

The chain joins TRBV2 to TRBJ1-2, with 8 bases identical to TRBD1. This CDR3 comprises 15 residues. From germline, CDR1 is SNHLY and CDR2 FYNNEI. With V trimmed by 4 bases and J by 2 bases, 6 bases remained unmatched. CDR3 bases: TGTGCCAGCAGTGGTCAGGGGGCAGGAAACTATGGCTACACCTTC. The encoded protein is CASSGQGAGNYGYTF.